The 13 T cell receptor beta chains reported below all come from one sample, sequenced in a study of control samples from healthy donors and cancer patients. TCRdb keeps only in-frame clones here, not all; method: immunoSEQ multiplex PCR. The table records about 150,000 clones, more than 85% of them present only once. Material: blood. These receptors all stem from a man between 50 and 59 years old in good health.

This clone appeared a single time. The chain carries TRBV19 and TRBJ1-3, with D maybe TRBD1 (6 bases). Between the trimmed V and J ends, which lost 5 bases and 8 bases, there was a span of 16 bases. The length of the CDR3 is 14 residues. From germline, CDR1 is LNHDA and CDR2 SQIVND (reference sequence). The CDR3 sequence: CASSEGIGGHTIYF. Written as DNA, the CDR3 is TGTGCCAGTAGTGAGGGGATTGGGGGGCACACCATATATTTT.

CDR3: CASSDPGQAMRRPSYEQYF. The CDR3 DNA reads as TGTGCCAGCAGTGACCCAGGACAGGCGATGAGGCGACCCTCCTACGAGCAGTACTTC. The V and J genes are TRBV6-1 and TRBJ2-7; 7 positions agree with TRBD1. The CDR3 runs to 19 residues. The germline gives CDR1 MNHNS, CDR2 SASEGT. Trimming cost V 3 bases and J 0 bases; bases outside gene matches: 17.

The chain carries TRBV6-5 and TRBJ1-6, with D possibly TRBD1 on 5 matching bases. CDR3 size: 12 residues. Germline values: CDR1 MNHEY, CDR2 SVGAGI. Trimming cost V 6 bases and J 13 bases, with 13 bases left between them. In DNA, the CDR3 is TGTGCCAGCAGCCCACTCTCAGGGCCCCTCCACTTT. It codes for CASSPLSGPLHF.

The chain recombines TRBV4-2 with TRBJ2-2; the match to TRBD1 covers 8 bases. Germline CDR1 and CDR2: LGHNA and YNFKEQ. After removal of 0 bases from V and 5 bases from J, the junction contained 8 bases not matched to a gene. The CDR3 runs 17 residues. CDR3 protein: CASSQEGQTGVTGELFF. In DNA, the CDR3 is TGTGCCAGCAGCCAAGAAGGTCAGACAGGGGTGACCGGGGAGCTGTTTTTT.

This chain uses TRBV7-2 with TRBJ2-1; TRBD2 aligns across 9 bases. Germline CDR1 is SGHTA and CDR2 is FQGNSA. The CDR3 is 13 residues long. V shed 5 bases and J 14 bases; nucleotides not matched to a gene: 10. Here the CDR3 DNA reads TGTGCCAGCAGCACCTCCGGGACTAGCAGGAAGTTCTTC. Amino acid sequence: CASSTSGTSRKFF.

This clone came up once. The CDR3: CASSATGGRTDTQYF. CDR3 bases: TGCGCCAGCAGCGCGACAGGGGGCAGGACAGATACGCAGTATTTT. This chain uses TRBV5-1 with TRBJ2-3, with 10 bases aligning to TRBD1. CDR3 length: 15 residues. Germline V gene sequence: CDR1 SGHRS, CDR2 YFSETQ. With V trimmed by 4 bases and J by 3 bases, 5 bases remained unmatched.

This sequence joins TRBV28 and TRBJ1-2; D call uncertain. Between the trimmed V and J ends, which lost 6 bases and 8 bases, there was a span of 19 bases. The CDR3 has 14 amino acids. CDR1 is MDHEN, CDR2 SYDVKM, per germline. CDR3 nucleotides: TGTGCCAGCAGGATAATGAGGACCCTGGGCGGCTACACCTTC. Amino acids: CASRIMRTLGGYTF.

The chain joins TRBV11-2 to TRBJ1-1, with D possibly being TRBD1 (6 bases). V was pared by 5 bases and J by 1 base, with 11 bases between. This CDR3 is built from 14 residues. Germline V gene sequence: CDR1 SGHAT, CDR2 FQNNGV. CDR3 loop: CASSLQQGNTEAFF. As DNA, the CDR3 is TGTGCCAGCAGCCTACAACAGGGGAACACTGAAGCTTTCTTT. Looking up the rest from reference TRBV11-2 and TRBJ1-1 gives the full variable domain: EAGVAQSPRYKIIEKRQSVAFWCNPISGHATLYWYQQILGQGPKLLIQFQNNGVVDDSQLPKDRFSAERLKGVDSTLKIQPAKLEDSAVYLCASSLQQGNTEAFFGQGTRLTVV.

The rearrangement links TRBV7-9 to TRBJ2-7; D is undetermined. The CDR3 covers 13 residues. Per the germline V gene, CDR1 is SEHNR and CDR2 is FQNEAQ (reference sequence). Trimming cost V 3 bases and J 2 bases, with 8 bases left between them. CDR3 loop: CASSFAHTYEQYF. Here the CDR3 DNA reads TGTGCCAGCAGCTTTGCGCACACCTACGAGCAGTACTTC.

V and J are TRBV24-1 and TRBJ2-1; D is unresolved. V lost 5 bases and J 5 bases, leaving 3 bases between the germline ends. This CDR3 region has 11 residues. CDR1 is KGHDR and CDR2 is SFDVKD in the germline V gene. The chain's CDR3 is CATSGDNEQFF. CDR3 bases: TGTGCCACCAGTGGCGACAATGAGCAGTTCTTC.

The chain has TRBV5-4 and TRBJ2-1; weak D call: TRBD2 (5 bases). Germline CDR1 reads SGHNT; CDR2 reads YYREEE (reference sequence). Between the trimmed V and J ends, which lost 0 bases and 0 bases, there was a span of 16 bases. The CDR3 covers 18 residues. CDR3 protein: CASSLAQRITSSYNEQFF. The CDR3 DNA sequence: TGTGCCAGCAGCTTGGCTCAGCGGATTACAAGCTCCTACAATGAGCAGTTCTTC.

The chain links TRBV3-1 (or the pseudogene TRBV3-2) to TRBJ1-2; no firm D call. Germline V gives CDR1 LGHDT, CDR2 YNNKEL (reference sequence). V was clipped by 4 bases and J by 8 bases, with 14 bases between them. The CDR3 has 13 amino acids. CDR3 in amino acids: CASSPPGLLGYTF. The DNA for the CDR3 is TGTGCCAGCAGCCCTCCCGGGCTCTTAGGCTACACCTTC.

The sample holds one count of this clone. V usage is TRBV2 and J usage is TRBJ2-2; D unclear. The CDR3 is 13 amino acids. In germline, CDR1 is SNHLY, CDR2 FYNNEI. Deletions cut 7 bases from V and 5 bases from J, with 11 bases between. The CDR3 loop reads CASNVFQTGELFF. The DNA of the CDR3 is TGTGCCAGCAATGTCTTTCAGACCGGGGAGCTGTTTTTT.